The clone carrying this TCR beta chain was observed a handful of times. As yet, its antigen is unknown. Other autoimmune diseases and infections within the past four weeks excluded donors. The data stem from a study of type 1 and type 2 diabetes patients. On the study more broadly: Participants included type 1 and type 2 diabetes patients plus nondiabetic controls. CD4+ or CD8+ T cells were positively selected from PBMCs with microbeads. General study points: Type 2 diabetes and control samples shared highly correlated V and J usage, averaging about 0.97.

PCR was run on genomic DNA. A primer set of 30 forward and 13 reverse primers amplified the CDR3. TCRdb recomputed calls from the multiplex PCR reads with MiXCR, one row per CDR3 protein. The data contain about 290,000 distinct CDR3 sequences, more than 40% of them singletons. Per the germline V gene, CDR1 is LNHDA and CDR2 is SQIVND (reference sequence). The CDR3 consists of 12 residues. Between the trimmed V and J ends, which lost 1 base and 6 bases, there was a span of 3 bases. Sequenced: peripheral blood mononuclear cells (PBMCs). This clonotype originated in a young man with type 2 diabetes. This chain joins TRBV19 and TRBJ2-2; D is ambiguous. The CDR3 region has the DNA TGTGCCAGTAGTATAGGGTCCGGGGAGCTGTTTTTT. The encoded protein is CASSIGSGELFF.